A single sample is the source of the 10 T cell receptor beta chains below, sequenced in a study of chemoradiotherapy in HPV16-positive cancers. Sequencing was performed with immunoSEQ multiplex PCR; in TCRdb, only in-frame clones are kept and a portion is missing. The data show more than 13,000 clones, almost 90% seen once. Source: blood, taken from a patient who underwent chemoradiotherapy. All receptors derive from a human donor with HPV-associated anogenital cancer.

There are a few counts of this clone. The gene calls are TRBV28 and TRBJ2-4; D assignment may be TRBD1 or TRBD2 (5 bases each). Germline V gene data show CDR1 as MDHEN and CDR2 as SYDVKM. V shed 2 bases and J shed 2 bases, with 13 bases lying between them. The CDR3 has 16 amino acids. The CDR3 coding sequence is TGTGCCAGCAGTTTACCGGGGCCAGAATCCAAAAACATTCAGTACTTC. Residues: CASSLPGPESKNIQYF. The full variable domain, its missing parts supplied by reference TRBV28 and TRBJ2-4, is DVKVTQSSRYLVKRTGEKVFLECVQDMDHENMFWYRQDPGLGLRLIYFSYDVKMKEKGDIPEGYSVSREKKERFSLILESASTNQTSMYLCASSLPGPESKNIQYFGAGTRLSVL.

V is TRBV9 and J is TRBJ2-5; TRBD2 might be the D (6 bases). The ends were cut back, 0 bases at V and 4 bases at J, with 13 bases in the middle. The CDR3 has 15 residues. Germline V gene lookup returns CDR1 SGDLS and CDR2 YYNGEE. CDR3 DNA sequence: TGTGCCAGCAGCGTAGCGGGAGCGGCTAGAGAGACCCAGTACTTC. Amino acid sequence: CASSVAGAARETQYF.

The chain recombines TRBV5-5 with TRBJ2-5; 8 positions match TRBD1. The CDR3 has 14 amino acids. The V gene end was trimmed by 4 bases and the J gene end by 3 bases; junction bases not matched to a gene: 5. Germline V CDR1 and CDR2: SGHKS, YYEKEE (reference sequence). In nucleotides, the CDR3 is TGTGCCAGCAGCCTGGGGACAGGTAAAGAGACCCAGTACTTC. Encoded protein: CASSLGTGKETQYF.

The sample holds a few counts of this clone. V is TRBV5-3 and J is TRBJ2-5; TRBD2 agrees at 10 bases. TRBV5-3 is known as an ORF, though its function is uncertain. This CDR3 is 13 amino acids long. V gave up 7 bases and J gave up 5 bases; unmatched junction bases: 5. This CDR3 reads CARLAGAEETQYF. For the CDR3, the DNA is TGTGCCAGACTAGCGGGGGCGGAGGAGACCCAGTACTTC.

J is TRBJ1-5 and V is TRBV19, with a possible D match to TRBD1 (5 bases). Trimming took 7 bases from V and 0 from J, leaving 16 bases between them. Germline V gene data show CDR1 as LNHDA and CDR2 as SQIVND (reference sequence). This CDR3 spans 16 amino acids. The CDR3 bases are TGTGCCAGTACCTCAGCGGGGGTTTATAGCAATCAGCCCCAGCATTTT. Translating gives CASTSAGVYSNQPQHF.

This chain uses TRBV6-5 with TRBJ1-1; TRBD1 might be the D (5 bases). Germline CDR1 and CDR2: MNHEY and SVGAGI. The CDR3 loop spans 14 amino acids. The V end lost 6 bases, the J end lost 4 bases, and 15 bases lay between the germline ends. Written as DNA, the CDR3 is TGTGCCAGCAGCGATCCGGGGGGAGTCACTGAAGCTTTCTTT. Its protein product is CASSDPGGVTEAFF.

The chain combines TRBV6-1 with TRBJ1-5; D not resolved. Germline V gene data show CDR1 as MNHNS and CDR2 as SASEGT. This CDR3 is built from 15 residues. Trimming removed 5 bases from V and 0 bases from J, with 11 bases in between. The CDR3 region is CASSLWGSSNQPQHF. CDR3 nucleotides: TGTGCCAGCAGTCTATGGGGAAGTAGCAATCAGCCCCAGCATTTT.

The chain links TRBV19 to TRBJ1-2; D ambiguous. The CDR3 contains 14 residues. Per the germline V gene, CDR1 is LNHDA and CDR2 is SQIVND (reference sequence). V lost 3 bases, J lost 2 bases, and 10 bases lay in between. CDR3: CASSIERNNYGYTF. The CDR3 DNA is TGTGCCAGTAGTATTGAAAGGAACAACTATGGCTACACCTTC.

The genes are TRBV18 and TRBJ1-1; no clear D. This CDR3 has 13 residues. The ends were cut back, 2 bases at V and 0 bases at J, with 4 bases in the middle. Germline values: CDR1 KGHSH, CDR2 LQKENI. CDR3 nucleotides: TGTGCCAGCTCACCAAACTTGAACACTGAAGCTTTCTTT. As protein: CASSPNLNTEAFF.

The chain has TRBV5-6 and TRBJ2-2; D is unclear. The CDR3 runs to 14 residues. The germline CDR1 and CDR2 sequences are SGHDT and YYEEEE. V lost 1 base to trimming and J lost 0 bases, with 4 bases between them. CDR3 in DNA: TGTGCCAGCAGCTTGACAGCGAACACCGGGGAGCTGTTTTTT. Translation: CASSLTANTGELFF.